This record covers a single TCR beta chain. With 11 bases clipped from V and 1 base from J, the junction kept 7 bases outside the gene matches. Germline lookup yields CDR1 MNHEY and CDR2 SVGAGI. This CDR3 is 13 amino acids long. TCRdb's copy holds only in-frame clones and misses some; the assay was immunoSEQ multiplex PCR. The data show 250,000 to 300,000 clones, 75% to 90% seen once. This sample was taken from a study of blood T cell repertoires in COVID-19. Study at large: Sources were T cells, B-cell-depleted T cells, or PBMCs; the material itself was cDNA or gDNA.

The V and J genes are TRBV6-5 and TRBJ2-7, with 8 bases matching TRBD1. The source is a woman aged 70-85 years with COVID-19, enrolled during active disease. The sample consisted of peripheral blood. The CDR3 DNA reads TGTGCCGTTGGACAGGGACCATCCTACGAGCAGTACTTC. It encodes CAVGQGPSYEQYF.